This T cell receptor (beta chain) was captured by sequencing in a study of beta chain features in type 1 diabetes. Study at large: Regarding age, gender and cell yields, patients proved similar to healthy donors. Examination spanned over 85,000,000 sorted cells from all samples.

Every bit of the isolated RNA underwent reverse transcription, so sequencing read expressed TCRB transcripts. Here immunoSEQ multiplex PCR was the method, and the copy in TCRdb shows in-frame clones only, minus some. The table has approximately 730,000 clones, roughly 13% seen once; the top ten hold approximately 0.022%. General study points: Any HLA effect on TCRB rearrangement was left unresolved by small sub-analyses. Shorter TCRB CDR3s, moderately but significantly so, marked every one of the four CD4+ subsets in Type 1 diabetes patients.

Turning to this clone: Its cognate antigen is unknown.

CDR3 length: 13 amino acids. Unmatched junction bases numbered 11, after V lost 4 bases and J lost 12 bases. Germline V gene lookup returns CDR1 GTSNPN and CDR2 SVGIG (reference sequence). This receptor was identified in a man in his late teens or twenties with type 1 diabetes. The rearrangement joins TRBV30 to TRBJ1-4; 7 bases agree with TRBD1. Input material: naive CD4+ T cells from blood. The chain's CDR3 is CAWTGQFRVELFF. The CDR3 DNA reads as TGTGCCTGGACGGGACAGTTCAGGGTGGAACTGTTTTTT. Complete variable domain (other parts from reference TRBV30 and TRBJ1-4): SQTIHQWPATLVQPVGSPLSLECTVEGTSNPNLYWYRQAAGRGLQLLFYSVGIGQISSEVPQNLSASRPQDRQFILSSKKLLLSDSGFYLCAWTGQFRVELFFGSGTQLSVL.